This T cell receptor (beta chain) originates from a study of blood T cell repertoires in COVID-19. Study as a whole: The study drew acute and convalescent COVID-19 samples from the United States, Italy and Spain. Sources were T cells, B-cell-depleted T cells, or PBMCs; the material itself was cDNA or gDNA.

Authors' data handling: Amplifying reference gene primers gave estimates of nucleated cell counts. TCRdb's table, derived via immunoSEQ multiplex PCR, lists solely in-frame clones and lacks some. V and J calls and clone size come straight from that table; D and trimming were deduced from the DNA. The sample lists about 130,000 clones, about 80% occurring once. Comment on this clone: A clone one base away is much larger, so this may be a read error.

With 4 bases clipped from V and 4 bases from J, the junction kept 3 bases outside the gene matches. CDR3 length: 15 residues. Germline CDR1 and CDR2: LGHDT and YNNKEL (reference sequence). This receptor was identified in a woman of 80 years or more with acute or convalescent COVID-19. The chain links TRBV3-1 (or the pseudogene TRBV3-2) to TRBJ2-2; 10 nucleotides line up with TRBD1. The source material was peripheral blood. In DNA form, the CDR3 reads TGTGCCAGCAGCCCCCGGGACAGGGGCACCGGGGAGCTGTTTTTT. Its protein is CASSPRDRGTGELFF.